The clone carrying this T cell receptor (beta chain) was seen at least ten times. Its target is not known. These data are taken from a study of T cells after yellow fever vaccination. Study-level results: Most primary-vaccination clones reappeared after the booster (more than 95% CD4, about 88% CD8).

The TCR cDNA carried a universal primer site and UMIs from 5'RACE template switching. TCRdb redid the calling of the 5' RACE reads with MiXCR, one entry per CDR3 protein. The sample shows 200,000 to 300,000 distinct CDR3 sequences, about 3.7% of them seen only once. Trimming at V came to 5 bases and at J to 8 bases, leaving 17 bases not matched to a gene. The CDR3 has 16 residues. The germline V gene has CDR1 MNHEY and CDR2 SVGEGT. J is TRBJ1-1 and V is TRBV6-2 or TRBV6-3; 7 bases line up with TRBD1. The sequence derives from a man between 18 and 29 years old who received the YFV17D yellow fever vaccine. The sample consisted of PBMCs, taken 15 days after the yellow fever booster vaccination. CDR3 coding DNA: TGTGCCAGCAGTGCGTCGACAGGGTTACGTGGGTCGGAAGCTTTCTTT. Protein product: CASSASTGLRGSEAFF.